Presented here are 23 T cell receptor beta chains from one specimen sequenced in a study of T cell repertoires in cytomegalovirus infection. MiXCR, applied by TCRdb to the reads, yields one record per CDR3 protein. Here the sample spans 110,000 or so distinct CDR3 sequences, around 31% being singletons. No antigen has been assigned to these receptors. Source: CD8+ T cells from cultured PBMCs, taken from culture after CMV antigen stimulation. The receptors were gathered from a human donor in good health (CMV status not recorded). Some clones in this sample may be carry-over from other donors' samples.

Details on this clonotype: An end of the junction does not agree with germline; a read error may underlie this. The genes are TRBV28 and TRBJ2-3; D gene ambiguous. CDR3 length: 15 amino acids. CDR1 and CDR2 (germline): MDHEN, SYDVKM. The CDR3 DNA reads TGCGCCAGCAGTTTCCCCGGACCCCCCACAGATACGCAGTATTTT. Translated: CASSFPGPPTDTQYF.

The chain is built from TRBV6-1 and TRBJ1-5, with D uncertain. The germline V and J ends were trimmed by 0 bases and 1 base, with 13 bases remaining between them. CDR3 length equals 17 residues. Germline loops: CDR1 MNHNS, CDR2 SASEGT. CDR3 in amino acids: CASSEALAASSNQPQHF. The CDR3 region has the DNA TGTGCCAGCAGTGAAGCGCTTGCTGCGTCCAGCAATCAGCCCCAGCATTTT.

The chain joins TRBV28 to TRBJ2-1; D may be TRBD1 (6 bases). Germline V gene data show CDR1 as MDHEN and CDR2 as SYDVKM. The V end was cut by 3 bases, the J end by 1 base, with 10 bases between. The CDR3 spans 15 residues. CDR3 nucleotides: TGTGCCAGCAGTTTCATCCAGGGGTCCTACAATGAGCAGTTCTTC. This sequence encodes CASSFIQGSYNEQFF.

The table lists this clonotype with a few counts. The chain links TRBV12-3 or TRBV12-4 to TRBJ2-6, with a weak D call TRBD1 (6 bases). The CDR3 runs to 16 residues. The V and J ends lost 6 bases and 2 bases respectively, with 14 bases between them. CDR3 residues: CASSRPPGAGANVLTF. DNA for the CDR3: TGTGCCAGCAGCCGCCCCCCAGGGGCTGGGGCCAACGTCCTGACTTTC.

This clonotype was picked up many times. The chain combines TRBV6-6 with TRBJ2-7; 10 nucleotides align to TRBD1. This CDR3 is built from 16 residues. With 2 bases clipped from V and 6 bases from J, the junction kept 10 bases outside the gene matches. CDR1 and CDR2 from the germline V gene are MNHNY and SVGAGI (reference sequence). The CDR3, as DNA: TGTGCCAGCAGTTACCCAAGACAGGGGGCGGTGGGCGAGCAGTACTTC. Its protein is CASSYPRQGAVGEQYF.

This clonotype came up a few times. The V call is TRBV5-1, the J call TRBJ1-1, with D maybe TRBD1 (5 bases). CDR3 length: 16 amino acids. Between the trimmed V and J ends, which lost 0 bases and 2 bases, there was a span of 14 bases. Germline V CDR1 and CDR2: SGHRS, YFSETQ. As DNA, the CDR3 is TGCGCCAGCAGCTTGGAGTCAGGGTCCACCAACACTGAAGCTTTCTTT. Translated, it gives CASSLESGSTNTEAFF.

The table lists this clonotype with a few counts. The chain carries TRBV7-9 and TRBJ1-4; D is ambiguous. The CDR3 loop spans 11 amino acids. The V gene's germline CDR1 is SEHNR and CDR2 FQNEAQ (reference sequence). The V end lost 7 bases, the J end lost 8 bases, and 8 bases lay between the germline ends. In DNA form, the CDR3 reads TGTGCCAGCACCCGAGGGGAAAAACTGTTTTTT. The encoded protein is CASTRGEKLFF.

The CDR3 here is CASKSRQVYTEAFF. The CDR3 bases are TGTGCCAGCAAATCCCGGCAGGTTTACACTGAAGCTTTCTTT. The rearrangement joins TRBV27 to TRBJ1-1, with no clear D. The CDR3 consists of 14 residues. Trimming removed 7 bases at V and 3 bases at J, with 15 bases between. Germline V gene data show CDR1 as MNHEY and CDR2 as SMNVEV (reference sequence).

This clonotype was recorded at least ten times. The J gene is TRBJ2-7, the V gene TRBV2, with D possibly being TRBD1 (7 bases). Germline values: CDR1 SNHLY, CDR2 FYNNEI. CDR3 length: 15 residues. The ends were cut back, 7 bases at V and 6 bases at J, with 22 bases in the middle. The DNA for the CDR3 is TGTGCCAGCATTCACAGGCGGGACAGAGACGTCGAGCAGTACTTC. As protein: CASIHRRDRDVEQYF.

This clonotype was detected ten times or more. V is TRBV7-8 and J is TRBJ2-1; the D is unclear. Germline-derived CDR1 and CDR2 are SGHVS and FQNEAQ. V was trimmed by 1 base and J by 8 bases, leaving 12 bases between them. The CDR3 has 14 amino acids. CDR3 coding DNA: TGTGCCAGCAGCTTAGAGGTTCCCCGGGATGAGCAGTTCTTC. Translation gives CASSLEVPRDEQFF.

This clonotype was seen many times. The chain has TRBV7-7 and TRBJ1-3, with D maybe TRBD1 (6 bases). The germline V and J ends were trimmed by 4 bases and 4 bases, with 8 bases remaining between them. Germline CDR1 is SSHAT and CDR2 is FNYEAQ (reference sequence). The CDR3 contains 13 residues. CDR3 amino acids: CASSSDRGNTIYF. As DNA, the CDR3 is TGTGCCAGCAGCTCCGACAGGGGAAACACCATATATTTT.

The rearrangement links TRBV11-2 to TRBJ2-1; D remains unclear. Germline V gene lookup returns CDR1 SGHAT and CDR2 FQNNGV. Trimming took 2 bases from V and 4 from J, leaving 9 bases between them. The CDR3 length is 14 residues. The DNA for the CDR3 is TGTGCCAGCAGCTTATTGGAAGCTTACAATGAGCAGTTCTTC. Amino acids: CASSLLEAYNEQFF.

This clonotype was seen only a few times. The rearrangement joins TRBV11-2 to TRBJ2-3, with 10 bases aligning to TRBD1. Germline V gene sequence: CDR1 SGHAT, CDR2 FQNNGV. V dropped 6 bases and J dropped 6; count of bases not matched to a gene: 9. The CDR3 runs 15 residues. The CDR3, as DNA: TGTGCCAGCAGTATCGGGACAGGGGAGGTGGATACGCAGTATTTT. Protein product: CASSIGTGEVDTQYF. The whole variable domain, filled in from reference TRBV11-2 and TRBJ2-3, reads EAGVAQSPRYKIIEKRQSVAFWCNPISGHATLYWYQQILGQGPKLLIQFQNNGVVDDSQLPKDRFSAERLKGVDSTLKIQPAKLEDSAVYLCASSIGTGEVDTQYFGPGTRLTVL.

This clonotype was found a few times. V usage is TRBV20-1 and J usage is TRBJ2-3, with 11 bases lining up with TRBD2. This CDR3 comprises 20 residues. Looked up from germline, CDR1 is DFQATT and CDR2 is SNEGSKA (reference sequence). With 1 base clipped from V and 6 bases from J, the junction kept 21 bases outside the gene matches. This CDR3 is CSARVSPLAGGMRPHDTQYF. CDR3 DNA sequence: TGCAGTGCTAGAGTTTCCCCTCTAGCGGGGGGAATGAGACCACATGATACGCAGTATTTT.

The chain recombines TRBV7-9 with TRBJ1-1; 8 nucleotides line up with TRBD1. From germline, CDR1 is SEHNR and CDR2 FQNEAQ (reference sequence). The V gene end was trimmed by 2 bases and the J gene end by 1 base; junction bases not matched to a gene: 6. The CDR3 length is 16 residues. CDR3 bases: TGTGCCAGCAGCTTACCTAAACAGGGGGAGAACACTGAAGCTTTCTTT. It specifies CASSLPKQGENTEAFF.

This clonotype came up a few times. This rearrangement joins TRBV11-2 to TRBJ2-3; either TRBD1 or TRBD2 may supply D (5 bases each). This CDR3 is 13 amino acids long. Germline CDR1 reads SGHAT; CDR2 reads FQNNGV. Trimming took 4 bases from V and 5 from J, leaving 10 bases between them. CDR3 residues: CASSWGFIDTQYF. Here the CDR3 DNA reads TGTGCCAGCAGCTGGGGGTTCATAGATACGCAGTATTTT.

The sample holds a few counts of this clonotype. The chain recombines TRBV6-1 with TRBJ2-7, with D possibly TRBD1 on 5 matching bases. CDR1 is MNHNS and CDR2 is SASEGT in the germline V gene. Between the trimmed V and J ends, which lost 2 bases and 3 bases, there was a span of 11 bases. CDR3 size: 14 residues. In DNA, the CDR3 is TGTGCCAGCAGTGAAATTGCAGGGCACTACGAGCAGTACTTC. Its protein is CASSEIAGHYEQYF.

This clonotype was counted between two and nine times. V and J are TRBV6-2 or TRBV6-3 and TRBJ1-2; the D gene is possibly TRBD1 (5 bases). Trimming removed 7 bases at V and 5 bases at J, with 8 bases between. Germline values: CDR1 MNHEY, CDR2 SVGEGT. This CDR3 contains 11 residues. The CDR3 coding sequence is TGTGCCAGCACCGAGGGGTATGGCTACACCTTC. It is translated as CASTEGYGYTF.

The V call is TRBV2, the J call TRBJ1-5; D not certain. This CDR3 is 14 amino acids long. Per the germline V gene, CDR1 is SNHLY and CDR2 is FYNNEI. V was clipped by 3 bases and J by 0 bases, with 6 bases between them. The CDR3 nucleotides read TGTGCCAGCAGTGACAAAGATAGCAATCAGCCCCAGCATTTT. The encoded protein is CASSDKDSNQPQHF.

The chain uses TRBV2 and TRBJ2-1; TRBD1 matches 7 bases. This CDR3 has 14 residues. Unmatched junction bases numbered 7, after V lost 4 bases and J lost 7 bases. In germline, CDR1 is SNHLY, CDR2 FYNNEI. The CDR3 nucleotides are TGTGCCAGCAGTGTCGTCAGGGGGTTGAATGAGCAGTTCTTC. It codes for CASSVVRGLNEQFF.

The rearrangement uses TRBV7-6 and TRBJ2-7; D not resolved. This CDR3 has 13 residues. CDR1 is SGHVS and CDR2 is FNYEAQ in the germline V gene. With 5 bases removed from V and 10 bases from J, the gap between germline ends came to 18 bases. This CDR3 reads CASSPFGPYKQYF. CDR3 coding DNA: TGTGCCAGCAGCCCGTTTGGACCATACAAACAGTACTTC.

CDR3 sequence (DNA): TGCGCCAGCAGCTTGCAGCGGGGGGGCCTTACAGATACGCAGTATTTT. Translation gives CASSLQRGGLTDTQYF. The rearrangement links TRBV5-1 to TRBJ2-3, with 10 bases that match TRBD2. CDR3 length: 16 amino acids. Trimming cost V 1 base and J 3 bases; bases outside gene matches: 5. CDR1 and CDR2 from the germline V gene are SGHRS and YFSETQ.

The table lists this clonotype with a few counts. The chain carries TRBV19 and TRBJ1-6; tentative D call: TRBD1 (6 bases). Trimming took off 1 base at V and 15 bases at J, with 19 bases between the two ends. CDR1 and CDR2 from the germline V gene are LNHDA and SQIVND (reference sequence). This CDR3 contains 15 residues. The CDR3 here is CASSIAWTAVENLHF. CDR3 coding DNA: TGTGCCAGTAGTATAGCTTGGACAGCGGTCGAAAACCTCCACTTT.